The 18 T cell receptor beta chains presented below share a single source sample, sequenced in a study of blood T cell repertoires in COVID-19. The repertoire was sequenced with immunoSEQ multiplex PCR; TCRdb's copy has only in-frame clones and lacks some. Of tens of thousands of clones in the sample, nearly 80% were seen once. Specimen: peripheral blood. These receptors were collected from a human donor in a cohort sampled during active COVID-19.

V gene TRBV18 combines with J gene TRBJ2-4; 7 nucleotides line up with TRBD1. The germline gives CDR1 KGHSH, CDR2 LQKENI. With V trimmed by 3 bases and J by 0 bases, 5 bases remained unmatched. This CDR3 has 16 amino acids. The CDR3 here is CASSPGTDLAKNIQYF. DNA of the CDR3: TGTGCCAGCTCACCGGGGACAGATCTAGCCAAAAACATTCAGTACTTC.

DNA for the CDR3: TGTGCCAGCAGTCCGATTCGGACAGGGGGCGGAGACTGGCGCTACAATGAGCAGTTCTTC. Protein: CASSPIRTGGGDWRYNEQFF. The J gene is TRBJ2-1, the V gene TRBV28; 11 nucleotides match TRBD1. The J segment lost 3 bases and the V segment lost 5 bases, leaving 18 bases of the junction unmatched. The CDR3 has 20 residues. The germline gives CDR1 MDHEN, CDR2 SYDVKM.

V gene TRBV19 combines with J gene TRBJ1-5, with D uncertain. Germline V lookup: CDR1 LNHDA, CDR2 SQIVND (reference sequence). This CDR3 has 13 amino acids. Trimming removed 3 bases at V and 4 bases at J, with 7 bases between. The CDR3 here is CASSIAQNQPQHF. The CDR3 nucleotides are TGTGCCAGTAGTATTGCCCAGAATCAGCCCCAGCATTTT.

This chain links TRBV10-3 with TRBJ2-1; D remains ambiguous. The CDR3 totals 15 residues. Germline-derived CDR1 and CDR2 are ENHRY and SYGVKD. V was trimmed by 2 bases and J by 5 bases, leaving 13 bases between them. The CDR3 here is CAISETVSMDNEQFF. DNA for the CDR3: TGTGCCATCAGTGAGACTGTTAGTATGGACAATGAGCAGTTCTTC.

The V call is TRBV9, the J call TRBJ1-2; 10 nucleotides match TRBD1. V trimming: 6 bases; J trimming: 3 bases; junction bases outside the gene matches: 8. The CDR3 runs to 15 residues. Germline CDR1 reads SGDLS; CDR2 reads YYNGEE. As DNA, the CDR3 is TGTGCCAGCACCCAGGGACAGGGGCGGCACTATGGCTACACCTTC. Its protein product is CASTQGQGRHYGYTF.

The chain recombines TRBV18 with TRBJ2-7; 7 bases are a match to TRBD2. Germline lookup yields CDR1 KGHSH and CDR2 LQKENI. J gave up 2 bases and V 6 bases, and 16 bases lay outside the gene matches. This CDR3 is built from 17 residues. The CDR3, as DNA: TGTGCCAGCTCGGCGGGGACGGGATCTAGCGGCCCCTACGAGCAGTACTTC. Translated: CASSAGTGSSGPYEQYF.

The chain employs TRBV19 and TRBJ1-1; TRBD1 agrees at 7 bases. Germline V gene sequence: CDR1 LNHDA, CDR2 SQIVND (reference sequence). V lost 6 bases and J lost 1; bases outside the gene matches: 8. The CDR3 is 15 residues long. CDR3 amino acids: CASSRGQFENTEAFF. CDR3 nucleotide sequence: TGTGCCAGTAGCCGGGGACAGTTCGAGAACACTGAAGCTTTCTTT.

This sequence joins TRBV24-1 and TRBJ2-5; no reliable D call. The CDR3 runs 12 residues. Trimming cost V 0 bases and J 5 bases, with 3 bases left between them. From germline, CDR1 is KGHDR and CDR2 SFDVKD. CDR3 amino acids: CATSDLRETQYF. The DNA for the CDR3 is TGTGCCACCAGTGATTTGCGGGAGACCCAGTACTTC.

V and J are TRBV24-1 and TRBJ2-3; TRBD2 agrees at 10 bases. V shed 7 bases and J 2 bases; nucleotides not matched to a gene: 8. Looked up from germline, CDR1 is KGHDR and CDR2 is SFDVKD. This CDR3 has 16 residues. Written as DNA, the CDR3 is TGTGCCACCAGCGCTAGCGGGAGAAAAGTCACAGATACGCAGTATTTT. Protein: CATSASGRKVTDTQYF.

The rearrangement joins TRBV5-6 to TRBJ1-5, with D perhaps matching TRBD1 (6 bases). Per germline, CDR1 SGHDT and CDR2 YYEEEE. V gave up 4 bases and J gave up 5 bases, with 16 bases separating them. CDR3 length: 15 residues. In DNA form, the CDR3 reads TGTGCCAGCAGCCGCAAACCAGGGGTCGATCAGCCCCAGCATTTT. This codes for CASSRKPGVDQPQHF.

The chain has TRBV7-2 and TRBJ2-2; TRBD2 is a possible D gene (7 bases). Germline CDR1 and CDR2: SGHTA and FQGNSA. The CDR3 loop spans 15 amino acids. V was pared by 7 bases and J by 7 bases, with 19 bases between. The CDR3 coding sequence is TGTGCCAGCACCAGACGTGGGGGGGCTGGCGGGGAGCTGTTTTTT. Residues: CASTRRGGAGGELFF.

DNA for the CDR3: TGTGCCAGCAGTGGAGTGGCAGGCGTAGACACTGAAGCTTTCTTT. As protein: CASSGVAGVDTEAFF. The V call is TRBV25-1, the J call TRBJ1-1; D call uncertain. The V end was cut by 4 bases, the J end by 3 bases, with 15 bases between. Germline lookup yields CDR1 MGHDK and CDR2 SYGVNS. This CDR3 comprises 15 residues.

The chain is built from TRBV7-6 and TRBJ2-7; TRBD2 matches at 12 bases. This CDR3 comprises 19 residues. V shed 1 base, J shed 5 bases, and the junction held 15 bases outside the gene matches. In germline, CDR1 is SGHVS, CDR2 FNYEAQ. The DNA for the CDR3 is TGTGCCAGCAGCTTAGAACCCTCGCGACAACTAGCGGGAGGCCACGAGCAGTACGTC. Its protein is CASSLEPSRQLAGGHEQYV.

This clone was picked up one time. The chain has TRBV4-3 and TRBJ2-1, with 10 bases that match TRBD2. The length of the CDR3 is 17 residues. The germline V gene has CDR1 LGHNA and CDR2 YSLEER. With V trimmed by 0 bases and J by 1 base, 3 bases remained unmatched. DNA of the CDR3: TGCGCCAGCAGCCAAGACCCAGCGGGAGGGTCCTACAATGAGCAGTTCTTC. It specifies CASSQDPAGGSYNEQFF.

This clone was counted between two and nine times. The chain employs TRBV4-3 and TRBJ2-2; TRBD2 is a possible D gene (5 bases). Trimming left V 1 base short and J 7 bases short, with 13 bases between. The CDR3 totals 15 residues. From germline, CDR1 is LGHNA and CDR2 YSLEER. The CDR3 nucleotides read TGCGCCAGCAGCCAAGTTGGGTTTGCGGGCGGGGAGCTGTTTTTT. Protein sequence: CASSQVGFAGGELFF.

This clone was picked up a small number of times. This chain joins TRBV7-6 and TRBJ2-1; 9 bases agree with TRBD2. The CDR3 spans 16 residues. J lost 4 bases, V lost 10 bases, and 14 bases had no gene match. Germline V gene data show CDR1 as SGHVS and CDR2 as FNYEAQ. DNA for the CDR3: TGTGCCACCAAGGCCGCGGGAGGGACTTCTTACAATGAGCAGTTCTTC. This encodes CATKAAGGTSYNEQFF.

CDR3 sequence (DNA): TGTGCCAGCAGTTCTCCACAGGGTCGTAATTCACCCCTCCACTTT. Protein product: CASSSPQGRNSPLHF. The V call is TRBV28, the J call TRBJ1-6, with D possibly matching TRBD1 (6 bases). CDR1 is MDHEN and CDR2 is SYDVKM in the germline V gene. V was pared by 4 bases and J by 6 bases, with 13 bases between. The CDR3 is made up of 15 amino acids.

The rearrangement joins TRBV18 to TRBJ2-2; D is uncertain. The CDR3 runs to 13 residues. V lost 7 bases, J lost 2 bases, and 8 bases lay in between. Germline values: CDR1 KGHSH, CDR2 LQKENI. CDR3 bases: TGTGCCAGCTACACCACCAACACCGGGGAGCTGTTTTTT. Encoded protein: CASYTTNTGELFF.